This T cell receptor (beta chain) was identified in a study of blood T cell repertoires in COVID-19. Study summary: Acute and convalescent COVID-19 samples came from the United States, Italy and Spain. PBMCs, B-cell-depleted T cells, or T cells were the source of the cDNA or gDNA that made up the material.

From germline, CDR1 is SGHRS and CDR2 YFSETQ. The CDR3 has 15 amino acids. V was trimmed by 0 bases and J by 6 bases, leaving 12 bases between them. Seattle patients were enrolled during active infection and followed longitudinally. Original processing notes: Amplified reference gene primers provided the basis for estimating nucleated cell counts. The protocol was immunoSEQ multiplex PCR, while the TCRdb copy is restricted to in-frame clones and leaves out a portion. V, J and clone size were drawn from that table, and D and trimming were deduced from the DNA. The repertoire holds roughly 150,000 clones, almost 85% seen once, with roughly 2.7% in the top ten.

The rearrangement uses TRBV5-1 and TRBJ1-4; TRBD1 is a possible D gene (5 bases). The sequenced sample consisted of peripheral blood. The receptor was isolated from a woman of 80 years or more with COVID-19, enrolled during active disease. The CDR3 nucleotides are TGCGCCAGCAGCTTGGGTGGCAGGGTGGATGAAAAACTGTTTTTT. Translating gives CASSLGGRVDEKLFF.